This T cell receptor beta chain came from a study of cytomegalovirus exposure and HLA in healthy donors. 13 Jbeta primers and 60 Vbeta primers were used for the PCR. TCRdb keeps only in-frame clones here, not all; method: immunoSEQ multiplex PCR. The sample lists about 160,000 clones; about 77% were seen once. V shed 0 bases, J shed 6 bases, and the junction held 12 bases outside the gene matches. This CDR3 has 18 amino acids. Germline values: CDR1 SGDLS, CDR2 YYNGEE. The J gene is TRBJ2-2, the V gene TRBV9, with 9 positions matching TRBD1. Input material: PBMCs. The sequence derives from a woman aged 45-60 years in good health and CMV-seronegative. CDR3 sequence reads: CASSVDVRGTGLAGELFF. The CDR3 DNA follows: TGTGCCAGCAGCGTAGATGTGAGGGGGACAGGGTTGGCCGGGGAGCTGTTTTTT.